These 22 T cell receptor beta chains were sequenced from one sample in a study of blood T cell repertoires in COVID-19. This table comes from immunoSEQ multiplex PCR, and its TCRdb copy is limited to in-frame clones, with some not included. The table records some 70,000 clones, about 82% of them present only once. Sequenced material: peripheral blood. These receptors originate from a woman in her sixties with acute or convalescent COVID-19.

The V gene is TRBV11-2, the J gene TRBJ2-1; weak D call: TRBD2 (6 bases). V shed 4 bases and J shed 0 bases, with 10 bases lying between them. Germline assignment: CDR1 SGHAT and CDR2 FQNNGV. This CDR3 comprises 15 residues. CDR3 coding DNA: TGTGCCAGCAGCTCGGGACTCAGCTCCTACAATGAGCAGTTCTTC. Amino acid sequence: CASSSGLSSYNEQFF.

The V gene is TRBV7-2, the J gene TRBJ2-2; a weak D match, TRBD1 (6 bases). Germline V lookup: CDR1 SGHTA, CDR2 FQGNSA. Trimming pared 2 bases from V and 5 bases from J, leaving 12 bases between. This CDR3 is 15 amino acids long. This chain's CDR3 is CASSLTGTRTGELFF. The CDR3 coding sequence is TGTGCCAGCAGCTTAACCGGGACACGAACCGGGGAGCTGTTTTTT. Together with reference TRBV7-2 and TRBJ2-2, the CDR3 gives the full variable domain: GAGVSQSPSNKVTEKGKDVELRCDPISGHTALYWYRQSLGQGLEFLIYFQGNSAPDKSGLPSDRFSAERTGGSVSTLTIQRTQQEDSAVYLCASSLTGTRTGELFFGEGSRLTVL.

This clone was observed once. The chain couples TRBV5-1 to TRBJ1-6; D uncertain. V was shortened by 0 bases and J by 5 bases, with 3 bases between the two germline ends. The CDR3 runs 13 residues. The germline gives CDR1 SGHRS, CDR2 YFSETQ. Here the CDR3 reads CASSLDNNSPLHF. The CDR3 region has the DNA TGCGCCAGCAGCTTGGACAATAATTCACCCCTCCACTTT.

The gene calls are TRBV4-2 and TRBJ2-1; D gene ambiguous. CDR1 is LGHNA, CDR2 YNFKEQ, per germline. V lost 1 base to trimming and J lost 4 bases, with 8 bases between them. The CDR3 spans 14 residues. In nucleotides, the CDR3 is TGTGCCAGCAGCCAAGTCGGTGCTTACAATGAGCAGTTCTTC. This codes for CASSQVGAYNEQFF.

V is TRBV6-5 and J is TRBJ1-2; 7 bases agree with TRBD1. This CDR3 is 13 amino acids long. Germline CDR1 is MNHEY and CDR2 is SVGAGI. V shed 5 bases, J shed 8 bases, and the junction held 8 bases outside the gene matches. CDR3 nucleotide sequence: TGTGCCAGCAGTCCTACAGGGGAATACGGCTACACCTTC. It specifies CASSPTGEYGYTF.

The rearrangement joins TRBV24-1 to TRBJ2-6, with a tentative D call TRBD1 (5 bases). Looked up from germline, CDR1 is KGHDR and CDR2 is SFDVKD. With 1 base removed from V and 4 bases from J, the gap between germline ends came to 7 bases. This CDR3 spans 15 amino acids. As DNA, the CDR3 is TGTGCCACCAGTGATTTTGGGGCAGGGGCCAACGTCCTGACTTTC. Protein product: CATSDFGAGANVLTF.

This clone was observed a few times. The rearrangement uses TRBV11-2 and TRBJ1-6; TRBD1 aligns across 7 bases. Germline lookup yields CDR1 SGHAT and CDR2 FQNNGV. The CDR3 is 14 amino acids. V shed 3 bases and J 9 bases; nucleotides not matched to a gene: 5. CDR3 protein: CASSFNQGGSPLHF. In DNA, the CDR3 is TGTGCCAGCAGCTTCAATCAGGGGGGTTCACCCCTCCACTTT. The whole variable domain, filled in from reference TRBV11-2 and TRBJ1-6, reads EAGVAQSPRYKIIEKRQSVAFWCNPISGHATLYWYQQILGQGPKLLIQFQNNGVVDDSQLPKDRFSAERLKGVDSTLKIQPAKLEDSAVYLCASSFNQGGSPLHFGNGTRLTVT.

The genes are TRBV5-5 and TRBJ2-3; perhaps TRBD1 as D (5 bases). The germline V gene encodes CDR1 SGHKS and CDR2 YYEKEE (reference sequence). The germline V and J ends were trimmed by 6 bases and 4 bases, with 18 bases remaining between them. The CDR3 extends over 15 amino acids. This chain's CDR3 is CASIDSPRRSDTQYF. CDR3 DNA: TGTGCCAGCATCGACAGTCCACGGCGTTCAGATACGCAGTATTTT.

The chain recombines TRBV9 with TRBJ1-3, with D hard to call. The germline CDR1 and CDR2 sequences are SGDLS and YYNGEE. This CDR3 is 17 amino acids long. V lost 4 bases to trimming and J lost 0 bases, with 17 bases between them. The CDR3: CASSLGTTASSGNTIYF. CDR3 nucleotide sequence: TGTGCCAGCAGCTTAGGCACTACGGCGTCCTCTGGAAACACCATATATTTT.

The chain is built from TRBV28 and TRBJ2-7; D unresolved. V gave up 10 bases and J gave up 2 bases, with 15 bases separating them. The germline CDR1 and CDR2 sequences are MDHEN and SYDVKM. The CDR3 length is 13 residues. In DNA, the CDR3 is TGTGCCACCGGAACAGTAGACCCCTACGAGCAGTACTTC. This sequence encodes CATGTVDPYEQYF.

CDR3 DNA: TGTGCCAGCAGCTTCGGTGGGGGAGGGGGCTATGGCTACACCTTC. Translation: CASSFGGGGGYGYTF. The V and J genes are TRBV7-8 and TRBJ1-2, with a tentative D call TRBD1 (6 bases). CDR3 length equals 15 residues. Germline V gene data show CDR1 as SGHVS and CDR2 as FQNEAQ. With 3 bases removed from V and 4 bases from J, the gap between germline ends came to 15 bases.

The chain couples TRBV19 to TRBJ2-4; 9 bases are a match to TRBD1. V was clipped by 5 bases and J by 4 bases; unmatched bases: 9. This CDR3 contains 16 residues. Per the germline V gene, CDR1 is LNHDA and CDR2 is SQIVND (reference sequence). This CDR3 is CASSPGTGFGKNIQYF. In nucleotides, the CDR3 is TGTGCCAGTAGTCCCGGGACAGGGTTTGGTAAAAACATTCAGTACTTC. The full variable domain, in which reference TRBV19 and TRBJ2-4 provide the parts outside the CDR3, is DGGITQSPKYLFRKEGQNVTLSCEQNLNHDAMYWYRQDPGQGLRLIYYSQIVNDFQKGDIAEGYSVSREKKESFPLTVTSAQKNPTAFYLCASSPGTGFGKNIQYFGAGTRLSVL.

This clone was seen once. The chain is built from TRBV6-2 or TRBV6-3 and TRBJ2-7, with 8 bases lining up with TRBD1. The V gene's germline CDR1 is MNHEY and CDR2 SVGEGT. The length of the CDR3 is 16 residues. V was pared by 4 bases and J by 2 bases, with 10 bases of the junction left unmatched. The CDR3 bases are TGTGCCAGCAGTTCCCTCCCGGACAGGGTGACCTACGAGCAGTACTTC. Translating it yields CASSSLPDRVTYEQYF.

As concerns this clone: One end of the junction varies from germline; a read error may be responsible. J is TRBJ1-2 and V is TRBV27; TRBD1 matches 7 bases. CDR3 length: 18 amino acids. Germline lookup yields CDR1 MNHEY and CDR2 SMNVEV (reference sequence). The DNA for the CDR3 is TGTGCCAGCAGTTTCTTCATTCGGGACAGCGGAGAACCTATGGGCTGCACCTTC. Translated, it gives CASSFFIRDSGEPMGCTF.

J is TRBJ1-1 and V is TRBV6-5; 7 bases fit TRBD1. The CDR3 consists of 14 residues. V was clipped by 6 bases and J by 1 base; unmatched bases: 5. Per the germline V gene, CDR1 is MNHEY and CDR2 is SVGAGI. This CDR3 reads CASRQDRPNTEAFF. As DNA, the CDR3 is TGTGCCAGCAGACAGGACAGGCCGAACACTGAAGCTTTCTTT.

A few counts support this clone. The rearrangement joins TRBV12-5 to TRBJ2-6, with no clear D. The length of the CDR3 is 15 residues. The germline V gene has CDR1 LGHNT and CDR2 FRNRAP. V lost 0 bases and J lost 3, with 6 bases in between. The CDR3 coding sequence is TGTGCTAGTGGTTTGGTAATCGGTGGGGCCAACGTCCTGACTTTC. Protein sequence: CASGLVIGGANVLTF.

The CDR3 is CASSLGNQGAYEQYF. The CDR3 region has the DNA TGTGCCAGCAGCTTAGGAAACCAGGGGGCCTACGAGCAGTACTTC. V gene TRBV7-9 combines with J gene TRBJ2-7, with 7 bases identical to TRBD1. The CDR3 is 15 residues long. V dropped 1 base and J dropped 2; count of bases not matched to a gene: 5. Per germline, CDR1 SEHNR and CDR2 FQNEAQ (reference sequence).

The chain has TRBV5-1 and TRBJ1-6; D is undetermined. Germline V gene sequence: CDR1 SGHRS, CDR2 YFSETQ. Trimming took 0 bases from V and 9 from J, leaving 16 bases between them. The CDR3 covers 16 residues. The CDR3 region is CASSLDLGGQISPLHF. CDR3 bases: TGCGCCAGCAGCTTGGACTTAGGAGGGCAGATTTCACCCCTCCACTTT.

The chain links TRBV7-8 to TRBJ2-2; D perhaps matches TRBD1 (5 bases). This CDR3 is built from 17 residues. Trimming removed 5 bases at V and 6 bases at J, with 22 bases between. Germline CDR1 is SGHVS and CDR2 is FQNEAQ. As DNA, the CDR3 is TGTGCCAGCAGCAAGCCGCAGGGAAACCTTGGCGCCGGGGAGCTGTTTTTT. It codes for CASSKPQGNLGAGELFF.

This chain links TRBV19 with TRBJ1-1; 7 bases line up with TRBD1. This CDR3 spans 14 amino acids. The junction had 7 bases not matched to a gene; V was cut back by 9 bases and J by 0 bases. Germline V CDR1 and CDR2: LNHDA, SQIVND (reference sequence). The DNA of the CDR3 is TGTGCCAGCACCCCAGGGGGGATGAACACTGAAGCTTTCTTT. The encoded protein is CASTPGGMNTEAFF.

The chain combines TRBV6-5 with TRBJ1-2, with a tentative D call TRBD1 (6 bases). The V gene's germline CDR1 is MNHEY and CDR2 SVGAGI. Trimming removed 7 bases from V and 11 bases from J, with 20 bases in between. The CDR3 runs 13 residues. As DNA, the CDR3 is TGTGCCAGCACCCCTGGGACACCACTGACTTACACCTTC. Its translation is CASTPGTPLTYTF.

The J gene is TRBJ1-3, the V gene TRBV29-1; unclear D gene. This CDR3 region has 13 residues. Trimming took 2 bases from V and 2 from J, leaving 7 bases between them. CDR1 is SQVTM and CDR2 is ANQGSEA in the germline V gene. The CDR3 region is CSVEKTAGNTIYF. CDR3 in DNA: TGCAGCGTTGAAAAGACTGCTGGAAACACCATATATTTT.